This T cell receptor (beta chain) was obtained from a study of T cell changes during pregnancy in multiple sclerosis. Assay used: immunoSEQ multiplex PCR; TCRdb lists only in-frame clones, some missing. The data show about 44,000 clones, about 89% seen once. The CDR3 length is 13 residues. Trimming pared 6 bases from V and 4 bases from J, leaving 13 bases between. Germline V gene data show CDR1 as MDHEN and CDR2 as SYDVKM. This TCR was recovered from a female donor with multiple sclerosis, enrolled in a pregnancy study. The source was CD4+ T cells from peripheral blood mononuclear cells, collected after pregnancy. The chain combines TRBV28 with TRBJ2-7, with D tentatively TRBD1 (6 bases). The CDR3, as DNA: TGTGCCAGCAGAGGCACAGGGATTTACGAGCAGTACTTC. It yields the protein CASRGTGIYEQYF.